These 20 T cell receptor gamma chains originate from one sample sequenced in a study of intestinal T cells in coeliac disease. TRG repertoires were amplified with LymphoTrack primers from around 0.2 ug of biopsy DNA. TCRdb called clones from the multiplex PCR reads again using CATT. The sample lists roughly 420 gamma-chain clones; roughly 45% were seen once. Genomic DNA came from ten roughly 5.2-µm formalin-fixed paraffin-embedded scrolls per case. The specimen sequenced was a duodenal biopsy. Every receptor here comes from a human donor with celiac disease.

The chain carries TRGV10 and TRGJP1. TRGV10 is an ORF, with its function uncertain. This CDR3 spans 19 amino acids. J lost 7 bases, V lost 8 bases, and 26 bases had no gene match. The CDR3 DNA follows: TGTGCTGCGTGGGACCCGAGAGCGGTAGGGTTTGACCATGGTTGGTTCAAGATATTT. Translating it yields CAAWDPRAVGFDHGWFKIF.

The CDR3 DNA sequence: TGTGCCACCTGGGGAGGGTTGGGATTTCGGATCAAGACGTTT. It specifies CATWGGLGFRIKTF. The chain has TRGV2 and TRGJP2. The V and J ends lost 5 bases and 12 bases, in that order; junction bases with no gene match: 15. The CDR3 runs to 14 residues. Germline CDR1 reads EGSNGY; CDR2 reads YDSYNSKV.

By frequency in the sample, this clone is hyperexpanded. This chain joins TRGV2 and TRGJ1 or TRGJ2. The CDR3 runs to 13 residues. J was trimmed by 2 bases and V by 3 bases; bases with no gene match: 4. Germline assignment: CDR1 EGSNGY and CDR2 YDSYNSKV. The CDR3 reads CATWDQHYYKKLF. The CDR3 DNA sequence: TGTGCCACCTGGGACCAACATTATTATAAGAAACTCTTT.

In regard to this clone: This may come from a read error, since a much larger clone is one base off. Other DNA sequences from this sample encode an identical CDR3 as well. The rearrangement uses TRGV3 and TRGJ1 or TRGJ2. The CDR3 is made up of 14 amino acids. Germline lookup yields CDR1 VTNTFY and CDR2 YDVSTARD (reference sequence). V lost 3 bases and J lost 1; bases outside the gene matches: 6. CDR3 nucleotides: TGTGCCACCTGGGACTGTTCAAATTATTATAAGAAACTCTTT. Amino acid sequence: CATWDCSNYYKKLF.

Judged by abundance, this clone is large. V and J are TRGV10 and TRGJ1 or TRGJ2. TRGV10 is annotated as an ORF whose role is uncertain. V was clipped by 8 bases and J by 1 base; unmatched bases: 12. The CDR3 has 15 amino acids. This CDR3 is CAAWDDQPNYYKKLF. CDR3 nucleotide sequence: TGTGCTGCGTGGGATGACCAACCCAATTATTATAAGAAACTCTTT.

This clone was detected only a few times. TCRdb shows a much larger clone's protein in place of this DNA's translation, and the two differ at residue 9, likely through a read error; the protein shown is translated from the DNA. The V gene is TRGV10, the J gene TRGJP1. TRGV10 carries the ORF label, with uncertain function. The CDR3 has 12 amino acids. The CDR3 sequence is CAAWGRGWLKIF. The CDR3, as DNA: TGTGCTGCGTGGGGCCGAGGTTGGCTCAAGATATTT.

This clone was picked up a small number of times. TCRdb's listed protein matches a much larger clone and diverges from this DNA's translation at residue 7, likely through a read error; the protein shown comes from the DNA. The chain joins TRGV2 to TRGJ1 or TRGJ2. With V trimmed by 0 bases and J by 5 bases, 4 bases remained unmatched. This CDR3 comprises 13 residues. CDR1 is EGSNGY, CDR2 YDSYNSKV, per germline. The DNA for the CDR3 is TGTGCCACCTGGGACGGGCTCCATTATAAGAAACTCTTT. Translating it yields CATWDGLHYKKLF.

The table lists this clone with a few counts. The protein held in TCRdb is that of a much larger clone and does not match this DNA's translation at residue 3, likely because of a read error; the protein shown is translated from the DNA. The chain uses TRGV3 and TRGJ1 or TRGJ2. CDR3 length equals 14 residues. Germline assignment: CDR1 VTNTFY and CDR2 YDVSTARD (reference sequence). The CDR3 DNA follows: TGTGCCGCCTGGGACTGTTCGAATTATTATAAGAAACTCTTT. It yields the protein CAAWDCSNYYKKLF.

Points on this clone: A read error likely explains why the TCRdb protein, taken from a much larger clone, differs from this DNA's translation at residue 3; the protein shown is translated from the DNA. This sequence joins TRGV3 and TRGJ1 or TRGJ2. The CDR3 spans 12 residues. Germline lookup yields CDR1 VTNTFY and CDR2 YDVSTARD (reference sequence). In nucleotides, the CDR3 is TGTGCCTCCTGGGACATTTCGAATAAGAAACTCTTT. It is translated as CASWDISNKKLF.

This clone was seen a few times. This DNA's translation and the protein TCRdb lists, from a much larger clone, do not match at residue 11, likely due to a read error; the protein shown is translated from the DNA. The chain recombines TRGV10 with TRGJP1. TRGJP matches the DNA end more closely, so the J call is doubtful. TRGV10 is an ORF, and what it does is uncertain. This CDR3 is 12 amino acids long. This CDR3 reads CAAWGRGWFKVF. Written as DNA, the CDR3 is TGTGCTGCGTGGGGCCGAGGTTGGTTCAAGGTATTT.

By share, this clone counts as hyperexpanded (1% or more). Other DNA sequences of this sample code for an identical CDR3. The chain recombines TRGV10 with TRGJP2. TRGV10 is an open reading frame whose function is uncertain. CDR3 size: 14 residues. Unmatched junction bases numbered 7, after V lost 8 bases and J lost 3 bases. The CDR3, as DNA: TGTGCTGCGTGGGATCCCGGTAGTGATTGGATCAAGACGTTT. It specifies CAAWDPGSDWIKTF.

The genes are TRGV10 and TRGJ1 or TRGJ2. TRGV10 is given ORF status, its function remaining uncertain. There are 16 residues in the CDR3. The J segment lost 0 bases and the V segment lost 11 bases, leaving 17 bases of the junction unmatched. The CDR3 protein is CAASGIPPSNYYKKLF. CDR3 nucleotides: TGTGCTGCGAGTGGGATTCCCCCCTCGAATTATTATAAGAAACTCTTT.

There are a few counts of this clone. Only one base separates this from a far larger clonotype, so it likely reflects a read error. The same CDR3 can be traced to other DNA sequences in this sample. The rearrangement joins TRGV3 to TRGJP2. CDR1 is VTNTFY, CDR2 YDVSTARD, per germline (reference sequence). The CDR3 contains 18 residues. The DNA for the CDR3 is TGTGCCACCTGGGACAGGCTCGGCCGGTGGGCTAGTGACTGGATCAAGACGTTT. This encodes CATWDRLGRWASDWIKTF.

The chain links TRGV10 to TRGJP1. TRGV10 is classed as an ORF, of uncertain function. This CDR3 spans 16 amino acids. Trimming at V came to 11 bases and at J to 0 bases, leaving 13 bases not matched to a gene. The CDR3 coding sequence is TGTGCTGCGGGGGCCTTGGGGAATACCACTGGTTGGTTCAAGATATTT. Its translation is CAAGALGNTTGWFKIF.

By share of the sample, this clone is large. A read error is possible here, since a much larger clone lies one base away. The genes are TRGV3 and TRGJP2. The CDR3 runs to 18 residues. Germline CDR1 is VTNTFY and CDR2 is YDVSTARD (reference sequence). Written as DNA, the CDR3 is TGTGCCACCTGGGACAGGCTCGGCCGGTGGGCTAGTGATTGGACCAAGACGTTT. Translated, it gives CATWDRLGRWASDWTKTF.

In its sample, this clone was seen a few times. CDR3 sequence reads: CAGTSSDWIKTF. The CDR3 region has the DNA TGTGCCGGGACTAGTAGTGATTGGATCAAGACGTTT. The chain couples TRGV11 to TRGJP2. TRGV11 is an open reading frame, and its role is uncertain. This CDR3 comprises 12 residues. The trim removed 15 bases at V and 1 base at J, leaving 5 bases unmatched.

This clone was seen only a few times. A far larger clone is off by one base, so a read error is likely. At the DNA level, this CDR3 is encoded by other sequences in the same sample as well. The chain uses TRGV3 and TRGJP2. The CDR3 spans 18 residues. V was clipped by 0 bases and J by 4 bases; unmatched bases: 14. The germline CDR1 and CDR2 sequences are VTNTFY and YDVSTARD (reference sequence). CDR3 residues: CATWDRLGRWASDWIKTF. CDR3 bases: TGTGCCACCTGGGACAGGCTCGGTCGGTGGGCTAGTGATTGGATCAAGACGTTT.

The chain links TRGV11 to TRGJ1 or TRGJ2. TRGV11 is assigned to the ORF class and has an uncertain function. The CDR3 has 13 amino acids. DNA for the CDR3: TGTGCAGCTGGATTAGGCACTTGTTATAAGAAACTCTTT. This encodes CAAGLGTCYKKLF.

The DNA of the CDR3 is TGTGCCTTGTGGGAGGTGGGCGGCAGTGCTCGAATTTATTATAAGAAACTCTTT. Its translation is CALWEVGGSARIYYKKLF. The chain is built from TRGV9 and TRGJ1 or TRGJ2. The CDR3 length is 18 residues. Germline V gene data show CDR1 as GITISATS and CDR2 as ISYDGTV (reference sequence). V was clipped by 0 bases and J by 3 bases; unmatched bases: 17.

This clone was found a few times. TCRdb's protein, taken from a much larger clone, differs from this DNA's translation at residue 12, likely owing to a read error; the protein displayed comes from the DNA. CDR3 nucleotide sequence: TGTGCCACCTGGGACAGGCTCGGCCGGTGGGCTGGTGATTGGATCAAGACGTTT. Translated: CATWDRLGRWAGDWIKTF. The V gene is TRGV3, the J gene TRGJP2. The V segment lost 0 bases and the J segment 6 bases; nucleotides outside the gene matches: 16. This CDR3 has 18 residues. The V gene's germline CDR1 is VTNTFY and CDR2 YDVSTARD (reference sequence).